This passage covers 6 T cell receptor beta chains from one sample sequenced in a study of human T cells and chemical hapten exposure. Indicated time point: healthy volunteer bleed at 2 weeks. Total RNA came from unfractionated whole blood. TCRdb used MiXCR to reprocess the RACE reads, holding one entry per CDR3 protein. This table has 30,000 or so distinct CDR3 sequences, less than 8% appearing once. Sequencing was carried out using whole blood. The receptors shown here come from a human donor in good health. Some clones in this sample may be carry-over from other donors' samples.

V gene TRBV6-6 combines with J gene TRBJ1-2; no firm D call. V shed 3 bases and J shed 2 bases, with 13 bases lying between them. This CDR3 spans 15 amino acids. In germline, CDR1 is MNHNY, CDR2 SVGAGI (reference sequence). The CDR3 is CASSYDENINYGYTF. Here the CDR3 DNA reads TGTGCCAGCAGTTATGACGAGAACATCAACTATGGCTACACCTTC.

The CDR3 loop reads CASRRLYPGQGGGRGAFF. As DNA, the CDR3 is TGTGCCAGCAGGCGACTTTATCCGGGACAGGGGGGTGGCCGAGGAGCTTTCTTT. This chain uses TRBV12-3 or TRBV12-4 with TRBJ1-1; 11 nucleotides agree with TRBD1. The V segment lost 6 bases and the J segment 10 bases; nucleotides outside the gene matches: 22. The CDR3 is 18 amino acids.

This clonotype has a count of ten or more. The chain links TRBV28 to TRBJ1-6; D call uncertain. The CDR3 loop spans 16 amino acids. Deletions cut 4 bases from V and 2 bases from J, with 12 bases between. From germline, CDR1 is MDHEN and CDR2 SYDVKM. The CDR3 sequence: CASSYPAAAYNSPLHF. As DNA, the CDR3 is TGTGCCAGCAGTTACCCCGCGGCGGCCTATAATTCACCCCTCCACTTT.

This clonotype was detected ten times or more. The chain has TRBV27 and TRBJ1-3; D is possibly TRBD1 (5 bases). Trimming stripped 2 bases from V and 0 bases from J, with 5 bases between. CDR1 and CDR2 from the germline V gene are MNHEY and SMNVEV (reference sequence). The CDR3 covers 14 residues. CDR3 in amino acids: CASSLRGSGNTIYF. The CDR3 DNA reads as TGTGCCAGCAGTTTAAGGGGCTCTGGAAACACCATATATTTT.

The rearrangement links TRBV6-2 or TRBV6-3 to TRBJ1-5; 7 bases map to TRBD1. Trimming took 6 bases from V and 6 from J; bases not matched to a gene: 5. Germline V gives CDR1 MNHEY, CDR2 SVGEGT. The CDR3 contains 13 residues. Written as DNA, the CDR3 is TGTGCCAGCAGAGACACAGGGGTTCAGCCCCAGCATTTT. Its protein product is CASRDTGVQPQHF.

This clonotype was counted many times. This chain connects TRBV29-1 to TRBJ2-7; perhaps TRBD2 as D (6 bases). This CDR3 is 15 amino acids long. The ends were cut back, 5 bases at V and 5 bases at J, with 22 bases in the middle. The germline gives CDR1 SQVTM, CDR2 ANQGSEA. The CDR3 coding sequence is TGCAGCGTTAACTCCGGAACCAAGACGGGGGACGAGCAGTACTTC. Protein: CSVNSGTKTGDEQYF.